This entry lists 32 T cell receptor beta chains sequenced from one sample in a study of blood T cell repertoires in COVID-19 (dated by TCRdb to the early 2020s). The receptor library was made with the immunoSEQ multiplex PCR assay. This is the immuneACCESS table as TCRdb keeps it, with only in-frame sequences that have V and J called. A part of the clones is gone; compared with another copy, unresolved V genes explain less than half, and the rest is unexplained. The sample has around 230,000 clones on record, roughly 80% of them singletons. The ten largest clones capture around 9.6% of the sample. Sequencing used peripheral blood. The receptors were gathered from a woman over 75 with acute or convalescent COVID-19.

Here the CDR3 DNA reads TGTGCCAGTAGCCGAACAGTAACCTATGGCTACACCTTC. Translated: CASSRTVTYGYTF. The V call is TRBV19, the J call TRBJ1-2; D is unresolved. Germline loops: CDR1 LNHDA, CDR2 SQIVND (reference sequence). The CDR3 extends over 13 amino acids. V was shortened by 6 bases and J by 4 bases, with 12 bases between the two germline ends.

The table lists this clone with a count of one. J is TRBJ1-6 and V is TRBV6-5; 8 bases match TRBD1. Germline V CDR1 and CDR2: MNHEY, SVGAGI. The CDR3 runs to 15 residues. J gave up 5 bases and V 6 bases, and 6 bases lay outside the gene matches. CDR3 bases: TGTGCCAGCAGGACCGCAGGGGGCAATAATTCACCCCTCCACTTT. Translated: CASRTAGGNNSPLHF.

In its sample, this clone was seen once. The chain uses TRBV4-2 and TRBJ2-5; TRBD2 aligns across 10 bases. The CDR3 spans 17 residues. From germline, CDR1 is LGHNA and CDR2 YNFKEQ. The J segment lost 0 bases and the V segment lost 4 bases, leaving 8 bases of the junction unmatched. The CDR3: CASSPITSGAYQETQYF. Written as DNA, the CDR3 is TGTGCCAGCAGCCCCATCACTAGCGGGGCGTACCAAGAGACCCAGTACTTC.

CDR3 region: CASSQKRGGFNTEAFF. In DNA form, the CDR3 reads TGTGCCAGCAGCCAAAAGCGGGGGGGGTTTAACACTGAAGCTTTCTTT. This sequence joins TRBV3-1 (or the pseudogene TRBV3-2) and TRBJ1-1; D may be TRBD1 (5 bases). CDR1 is LGHDT and CDR2 is YNNKEL in the germline V gene (reference sequence). The V and J ends lost 2 bases and 2 bases respectively, with 15 bases between them. CDR3 length: 16 amino acids.

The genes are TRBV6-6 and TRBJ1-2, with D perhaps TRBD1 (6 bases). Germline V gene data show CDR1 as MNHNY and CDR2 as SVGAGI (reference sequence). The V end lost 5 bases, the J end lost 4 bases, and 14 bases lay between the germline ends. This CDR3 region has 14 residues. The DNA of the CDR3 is TGTGCCAGCAGTGAGGCAGGGGTCGGCTATGGCTACACCTTC. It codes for CASSEAGVGYGYTF.

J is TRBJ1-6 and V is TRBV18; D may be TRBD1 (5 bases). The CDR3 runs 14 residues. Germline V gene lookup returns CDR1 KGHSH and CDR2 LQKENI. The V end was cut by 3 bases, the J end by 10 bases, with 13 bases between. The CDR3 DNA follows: TGTGCCAGCTCACCGGAGCAGGGTCAGTCACCCCTCCACTTT. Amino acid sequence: CASSPEQGQSPLHF.

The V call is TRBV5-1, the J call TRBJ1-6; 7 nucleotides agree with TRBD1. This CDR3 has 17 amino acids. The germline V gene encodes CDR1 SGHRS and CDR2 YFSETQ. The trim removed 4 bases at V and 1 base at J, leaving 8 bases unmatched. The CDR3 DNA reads TGCGCCAGCAGCCCCCGACAGGGAGGATCCTATAATTCACCCCTCCACTTT. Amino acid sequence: CASSPRQGGSYNSPLHF.

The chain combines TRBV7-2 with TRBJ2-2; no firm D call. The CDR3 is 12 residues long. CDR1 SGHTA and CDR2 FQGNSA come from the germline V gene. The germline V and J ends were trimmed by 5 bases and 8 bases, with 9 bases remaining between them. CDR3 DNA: TGTGCCAGCAGCCCAGTCAGAGGGGAGCTGTTTTTT. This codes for CASSPVRGELFF. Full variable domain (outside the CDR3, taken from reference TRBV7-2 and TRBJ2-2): GAGVSQSPSNKVTEKGKDVELRCDPISGHTALYWYRQSLGQGLEFLIYFQGNSAPDKSGLPSDRFSAERTGGSVSTLTIQRTQQEDSAVYLCASSPVRGELFFGEGSRLTVL.

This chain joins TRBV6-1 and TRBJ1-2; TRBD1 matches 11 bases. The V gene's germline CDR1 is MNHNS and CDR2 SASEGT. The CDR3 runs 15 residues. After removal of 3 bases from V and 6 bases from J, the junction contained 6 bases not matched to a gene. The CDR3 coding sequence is TGTGCCAGCAGTGAGGGGGACAGGGGGAGTCATGGCTACACCTTC. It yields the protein CASSEGDRGSHGYTF.

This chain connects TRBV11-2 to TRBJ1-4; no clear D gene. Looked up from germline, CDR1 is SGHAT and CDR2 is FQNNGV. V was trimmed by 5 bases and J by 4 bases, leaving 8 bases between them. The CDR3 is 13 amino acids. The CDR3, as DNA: TGTGCCAGCAGCCGGACTTATAATGAAAAACTGTTTTTT. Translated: CASSRTYNEKLFF.

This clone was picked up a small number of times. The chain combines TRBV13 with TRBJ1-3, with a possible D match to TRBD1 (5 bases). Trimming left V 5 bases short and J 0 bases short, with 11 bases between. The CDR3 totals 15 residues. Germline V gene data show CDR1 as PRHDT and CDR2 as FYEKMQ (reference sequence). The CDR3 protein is CASSQGLNSGNTIYF. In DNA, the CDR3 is TGTGCCAGCAGCCAGGGACTAAACTCTGGAAACACCATATATTTT.

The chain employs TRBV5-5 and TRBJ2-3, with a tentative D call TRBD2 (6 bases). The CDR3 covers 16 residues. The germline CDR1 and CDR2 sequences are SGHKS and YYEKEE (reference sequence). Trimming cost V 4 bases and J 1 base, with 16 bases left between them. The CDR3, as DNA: TGTGCCAGCAGCCCCCTGGGGGGAGGTGGCACAGATACGCAGTATTTT. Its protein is CASSPLGGGGTDTQYF.

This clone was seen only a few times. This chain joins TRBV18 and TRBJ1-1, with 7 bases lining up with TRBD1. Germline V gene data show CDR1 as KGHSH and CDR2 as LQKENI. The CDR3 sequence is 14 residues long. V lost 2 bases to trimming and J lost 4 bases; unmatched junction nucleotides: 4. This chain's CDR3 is CASSPTQGSTEAFF. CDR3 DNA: TGTGCCAGCTCACCAACACAGGGGTCCACTGAAGCTTTCTTT.

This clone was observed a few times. CDR3 sequence: CASSPRTATYNEQFF. The CDR3 nucleotides are TGTGCCAGCAGCCCTCGGACAGCTACCTACAATGAGCAGTTCTTC. This rearrangement joins TRBV7-2 to TRBJ2-1; a possible D gene is TRBD1 (6 bases). V lost 5 bases, J lost 2 bases, and 13 bases lay in between. Germline values: CDR1 SGHTA, CDR2 FQGNSA. The CDR3 runs 15 residues.

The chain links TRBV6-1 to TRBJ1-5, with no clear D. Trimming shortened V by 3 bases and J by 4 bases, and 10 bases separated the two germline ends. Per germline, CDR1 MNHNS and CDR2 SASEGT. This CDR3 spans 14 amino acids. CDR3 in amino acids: CASSDGRGNQPQHF. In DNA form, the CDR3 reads TGTGCCAGCAGTGATGGCAGAGGGAATCAGCCCCAGCATTTT.

The CDR3 nucleotides read TGCGCCAGCAGCACAAATCGGGGACAGGGGTCCTACGAGCAGTACTTC. Its protein is CASSTNRGQGSYEQYF. This sequence joins TRBV4-1 and TRBJ2-7, with 10 bases fitting TRBD1. The CDR3 consists of 16 residues. The germline V gene encodes CDR1 MGHRA and CDR2 YSYEKL. V was clipped by 5 bases and J by 1 base; unmatched bases: 8.

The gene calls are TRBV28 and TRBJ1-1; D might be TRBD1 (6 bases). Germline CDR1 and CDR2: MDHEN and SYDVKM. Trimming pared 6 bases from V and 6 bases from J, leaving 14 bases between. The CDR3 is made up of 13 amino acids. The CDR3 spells CASRSGGRAEAFF. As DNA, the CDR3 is TGTGCCAGCAGATCGGGGGGCCGGGCTGAAGCTTTCTTT.

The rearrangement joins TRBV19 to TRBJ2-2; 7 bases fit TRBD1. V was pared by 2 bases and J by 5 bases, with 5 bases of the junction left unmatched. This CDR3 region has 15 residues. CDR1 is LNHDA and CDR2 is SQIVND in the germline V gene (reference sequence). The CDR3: CASSIYVQGTGELFF. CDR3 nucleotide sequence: TGTGCCAGTAGTATATACGTACAGGGGACCGGGGAGCTGTTTTTT. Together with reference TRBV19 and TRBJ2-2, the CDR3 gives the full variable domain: DGGITQSPKYLFRKEGQNVTLSCEQNLNHDAMYWYRQDPGQGLRLIYYSQIVNDFQKGDIAEGYSVSREKKESFPLTVTSAQKNPTAFYLCASSIYVQGTGELFFGEGSRLTVL.

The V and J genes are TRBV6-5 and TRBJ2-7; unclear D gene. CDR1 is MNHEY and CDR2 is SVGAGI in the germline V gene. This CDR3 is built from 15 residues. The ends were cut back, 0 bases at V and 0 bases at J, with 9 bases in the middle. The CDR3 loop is CASSYSHTGSYEQYF. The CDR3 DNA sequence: TGTGCCAGCAGTTACTCTCATACGGGCTCCTACGAGCAGTACTTC.

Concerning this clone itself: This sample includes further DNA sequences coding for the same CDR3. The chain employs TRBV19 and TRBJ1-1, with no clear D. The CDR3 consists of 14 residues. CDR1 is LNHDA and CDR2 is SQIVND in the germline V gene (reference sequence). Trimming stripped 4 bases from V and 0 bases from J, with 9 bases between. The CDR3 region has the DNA TGTGCCAGTAGTAGGGGAGGACTGAACACTGAAGCTTTCTTT. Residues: CASSRGGLNTEAFF.

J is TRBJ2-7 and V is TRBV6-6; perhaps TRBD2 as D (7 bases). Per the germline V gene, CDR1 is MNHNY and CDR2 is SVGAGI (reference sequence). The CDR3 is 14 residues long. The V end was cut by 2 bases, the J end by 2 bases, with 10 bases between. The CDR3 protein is CASSYGGGPYEQYF. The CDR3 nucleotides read TGTGCCAGCAGTTACGGGGGGGGGCCCTACGAGCAGTACTTC.

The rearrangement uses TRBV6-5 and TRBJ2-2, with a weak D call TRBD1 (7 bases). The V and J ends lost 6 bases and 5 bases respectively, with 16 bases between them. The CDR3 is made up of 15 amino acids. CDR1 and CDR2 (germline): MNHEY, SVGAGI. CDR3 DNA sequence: TGTGCCAGCAGGGAGGGACAGTTATTGACCGGGGAGCTGTTTTTT. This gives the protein CASREGQLLTGELFF.

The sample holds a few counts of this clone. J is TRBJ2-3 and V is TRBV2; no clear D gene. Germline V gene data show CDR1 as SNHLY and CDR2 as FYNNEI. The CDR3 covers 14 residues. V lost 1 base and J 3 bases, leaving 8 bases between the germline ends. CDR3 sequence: CASSEGAFTDTQYF. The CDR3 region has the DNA TGTGCCAGCAGTGAAGGAGCCTTTACAGATACGCAGTATTTT.

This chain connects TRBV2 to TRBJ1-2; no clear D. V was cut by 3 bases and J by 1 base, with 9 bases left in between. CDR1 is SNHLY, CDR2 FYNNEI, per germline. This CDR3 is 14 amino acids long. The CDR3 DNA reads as TGTGCCAGCAGTGAGGAGGCCGGTAACTATGGCTACACCTTC. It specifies CASSEEAGNYGYTF.

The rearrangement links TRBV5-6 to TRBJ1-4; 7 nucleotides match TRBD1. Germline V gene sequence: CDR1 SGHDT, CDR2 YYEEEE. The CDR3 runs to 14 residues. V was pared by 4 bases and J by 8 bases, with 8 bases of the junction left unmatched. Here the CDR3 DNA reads TGTGCCAGCAGCCCCCTAGGGGGCGGCGAAAAACTGTTTTTT. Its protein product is CASSPLGGGEKLFF.

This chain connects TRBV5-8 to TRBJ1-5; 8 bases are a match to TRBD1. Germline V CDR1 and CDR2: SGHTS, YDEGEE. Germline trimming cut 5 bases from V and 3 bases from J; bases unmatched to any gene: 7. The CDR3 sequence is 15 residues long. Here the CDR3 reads CASSPGTGSNQPQHF. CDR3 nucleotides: TGTGCCAGCAGTCCCGGGACAGGCTCCAATCAGCCCCAGCATTTT. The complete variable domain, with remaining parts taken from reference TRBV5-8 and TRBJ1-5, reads EAGVTQSPTHLIKTRGQQATLRCSPISGHTSVYWYQQALGLGLQFLLWYDEGEERNRGNFPPRFSGRQFPNYSSELNVNALELEDSALYLCASSPGTGSNQPQHFGDGTRLSIL.

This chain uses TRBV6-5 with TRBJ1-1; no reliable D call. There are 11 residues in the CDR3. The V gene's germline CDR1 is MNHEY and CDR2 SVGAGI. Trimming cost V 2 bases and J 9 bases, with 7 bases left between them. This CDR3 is CASSYPPKAFF. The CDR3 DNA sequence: TGTGCCAGCAGTTACCCCCCTAAAGCTTTCTTT.

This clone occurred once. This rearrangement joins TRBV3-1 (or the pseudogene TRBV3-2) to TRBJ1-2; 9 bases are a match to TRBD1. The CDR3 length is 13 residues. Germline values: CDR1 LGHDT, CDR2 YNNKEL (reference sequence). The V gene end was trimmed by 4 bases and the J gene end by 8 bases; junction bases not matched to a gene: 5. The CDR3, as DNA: TGTGCCAGCAGCCGCGGGACAGGGAGCGGCTACACCTTC. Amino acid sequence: CASSRGTGSGYTF.

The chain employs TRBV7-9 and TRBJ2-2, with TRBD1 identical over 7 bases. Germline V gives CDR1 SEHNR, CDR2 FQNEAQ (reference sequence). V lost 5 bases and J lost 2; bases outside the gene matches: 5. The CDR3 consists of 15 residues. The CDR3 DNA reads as TGTGCCAGCAGCGCCGGGACAGCTAACACCGGGGAGCTGTTTTTT. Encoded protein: CASSAGTANTGELFF.

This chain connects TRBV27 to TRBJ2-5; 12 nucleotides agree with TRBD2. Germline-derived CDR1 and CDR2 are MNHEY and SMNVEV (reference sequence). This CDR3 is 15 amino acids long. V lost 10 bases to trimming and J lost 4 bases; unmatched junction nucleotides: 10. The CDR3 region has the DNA TGTGCCACCCGGCCTAGCGGGGGGGGCGGAGAGACCCAGTACTTC. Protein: CATRPSGGGGETQYF.

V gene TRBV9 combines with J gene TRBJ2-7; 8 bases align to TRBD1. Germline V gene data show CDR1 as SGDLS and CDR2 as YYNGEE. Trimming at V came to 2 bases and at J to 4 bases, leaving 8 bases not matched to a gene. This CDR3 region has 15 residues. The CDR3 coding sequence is TGTGCCAGCAGCGTTCGGCAGGGGGCCGGTTACGAGCAGTACTTC. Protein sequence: CASSVRQGAGYEQYF.

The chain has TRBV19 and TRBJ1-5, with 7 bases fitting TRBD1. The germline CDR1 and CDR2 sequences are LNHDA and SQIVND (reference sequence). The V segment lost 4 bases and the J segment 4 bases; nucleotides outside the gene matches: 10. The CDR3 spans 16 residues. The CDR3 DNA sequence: TGTGCCAGTAGTAGCGGCGGCAGGGGGTTTAATCAGCCCCAGCATTTT. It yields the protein CASSSGGRGFNQPQHF.